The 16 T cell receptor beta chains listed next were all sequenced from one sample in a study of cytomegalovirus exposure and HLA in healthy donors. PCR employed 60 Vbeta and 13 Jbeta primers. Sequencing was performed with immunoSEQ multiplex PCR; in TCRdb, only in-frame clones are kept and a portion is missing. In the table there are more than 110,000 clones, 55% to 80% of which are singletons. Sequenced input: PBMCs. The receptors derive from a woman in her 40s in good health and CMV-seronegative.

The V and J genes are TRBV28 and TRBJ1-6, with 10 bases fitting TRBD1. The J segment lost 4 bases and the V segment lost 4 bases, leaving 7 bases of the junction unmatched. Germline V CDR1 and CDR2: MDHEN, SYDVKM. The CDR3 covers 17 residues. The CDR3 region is CASSWGDRGMYNSPLHF. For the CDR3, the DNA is TGTGCCAGCAGTTGGGGGGACAGGGGAATGTATAATTCACCCCTCCACTTT.

The CDR3 region is CASSASLGRPLHF. The CDR3, as DNA: TGTGCCAGCAGCGCCTCGCTAGGAAGGCCCCTCCACTTT. V and J are TRBV6-4 and TRBJ1-6; no definite D call. The germline V gene encodes CDR1 MRHNA and CDR2 SNTAGT. Trimming cost V 6 bases and J 13 bases, with 16 bases left between them. The CDR3 covers 13 residues.

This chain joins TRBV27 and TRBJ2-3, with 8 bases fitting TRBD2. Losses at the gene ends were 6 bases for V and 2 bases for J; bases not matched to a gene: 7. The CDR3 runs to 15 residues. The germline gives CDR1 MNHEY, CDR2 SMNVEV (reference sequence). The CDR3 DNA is TGTGCCAGCAGCAAAAAGCGGGGGTCCACAGATACGCAGTATTTT. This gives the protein CASSKKRGSTDTQYF.

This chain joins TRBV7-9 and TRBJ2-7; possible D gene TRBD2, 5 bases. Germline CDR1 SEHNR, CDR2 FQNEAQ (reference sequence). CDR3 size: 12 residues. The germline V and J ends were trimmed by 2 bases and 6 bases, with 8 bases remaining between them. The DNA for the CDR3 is TGTGCCAGCAGCTTATTAGCGCTCGAGCAGTACTTC. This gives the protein CASSLLALEQYF.

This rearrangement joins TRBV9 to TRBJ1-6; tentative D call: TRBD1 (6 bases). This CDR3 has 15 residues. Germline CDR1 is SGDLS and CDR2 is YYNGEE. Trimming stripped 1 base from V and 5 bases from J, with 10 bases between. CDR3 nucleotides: TGTGCCAGCAGCGTATCCGGGACAAATAATTCACCCCTCCACTTT. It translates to CASSVSGTNNSPLHF.

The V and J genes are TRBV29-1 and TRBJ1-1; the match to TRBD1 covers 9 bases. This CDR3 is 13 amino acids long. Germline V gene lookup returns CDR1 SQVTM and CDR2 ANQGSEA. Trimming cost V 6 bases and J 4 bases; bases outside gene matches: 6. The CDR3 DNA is TGCAGCGTGGAGACAGGGGGAGGCACTGAAGCTTTCTTT. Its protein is CSVETGGGTEAFF.

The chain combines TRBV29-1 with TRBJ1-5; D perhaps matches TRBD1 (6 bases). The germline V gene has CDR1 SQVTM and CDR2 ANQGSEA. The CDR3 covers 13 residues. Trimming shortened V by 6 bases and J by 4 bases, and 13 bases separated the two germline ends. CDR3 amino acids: CSVGTSINQPQHF. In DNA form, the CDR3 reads TGCAGCGTCGGGACAAGCATAAATCAGCCCCAGCATTTT.

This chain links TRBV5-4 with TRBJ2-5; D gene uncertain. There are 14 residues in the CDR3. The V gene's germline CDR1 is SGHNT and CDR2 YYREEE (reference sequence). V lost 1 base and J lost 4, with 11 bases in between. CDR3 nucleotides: TGTGCCAGCAGCTTGATCGTCAGTCGAGAGACCCAGTACTTC. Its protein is CASSLIVSRETQYF.

The CDR3 spells CASSLNHGDTQYF. CDR3 nucleotide sequence: TGTGCCAGCAGCTTAAACCACGGGGATACGCAGTATTTT. The V call is TRBV7-3, the J call TRBJ2-3, with D hard to call. The V end was cut by 1 base, the J end by 6 bases, with 8 bases between. Looked up from germline, CDR1 is SGHTA and CDR2 is FQGTGA. This CDR3 spans 13 amino acids.

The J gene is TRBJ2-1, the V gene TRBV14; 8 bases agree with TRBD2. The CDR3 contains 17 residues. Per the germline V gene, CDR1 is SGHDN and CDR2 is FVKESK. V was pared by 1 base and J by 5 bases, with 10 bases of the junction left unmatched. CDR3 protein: CASSQVRAGGYDNEQFF. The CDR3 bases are TGTGCCAGCAGCCAAGTTCGGGCGGGGGGCTATGACAATGAGCAGTTCTTC.

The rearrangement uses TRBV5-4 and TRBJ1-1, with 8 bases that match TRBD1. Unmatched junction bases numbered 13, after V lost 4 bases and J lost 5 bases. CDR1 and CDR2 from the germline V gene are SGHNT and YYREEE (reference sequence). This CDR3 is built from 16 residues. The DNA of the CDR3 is TGTGCCAGCAGCGGAACAGGGGGAGGTAGAAGTACTGAAGCTTTCTTT. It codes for CASSGTGGGRSTEAFF. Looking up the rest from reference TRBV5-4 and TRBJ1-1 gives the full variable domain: ETGVTQSPTHLIKTRGQQVTLRCSSQSGHNTVSWYQQALGQGPQFIFQYYREEENGRGNFPPRFSGLQFPNYSSELNVNALELDDSALYLCASSGTGGGRSTEAFFGQGTRLTVV.

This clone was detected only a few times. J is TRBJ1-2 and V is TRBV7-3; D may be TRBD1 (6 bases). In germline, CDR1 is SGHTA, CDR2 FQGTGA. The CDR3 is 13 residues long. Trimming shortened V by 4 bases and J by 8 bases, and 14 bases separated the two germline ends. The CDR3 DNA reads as TGTGCCAGCAGCTCTACGCAGGGGCAGGGCTACACCTTC. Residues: CASSSTQGQGYTF.

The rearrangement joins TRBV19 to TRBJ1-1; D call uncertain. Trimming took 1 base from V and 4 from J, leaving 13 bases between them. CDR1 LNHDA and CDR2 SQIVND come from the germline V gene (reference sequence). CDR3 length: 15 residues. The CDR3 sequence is CASSIGNSRSTEAFF. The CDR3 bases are TGTGCCAGTAGTATAGGGAACAGCCGCTCCACTGAAGCTTTCTTT.

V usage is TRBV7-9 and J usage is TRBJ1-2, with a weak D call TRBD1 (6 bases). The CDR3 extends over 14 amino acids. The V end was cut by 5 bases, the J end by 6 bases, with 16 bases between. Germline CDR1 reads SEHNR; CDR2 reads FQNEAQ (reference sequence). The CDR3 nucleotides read TGTGCCAGCAGCCCTTGGGACAACTGGGATGGCTACACCTTC. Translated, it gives CASSPWDNWDGYTF.

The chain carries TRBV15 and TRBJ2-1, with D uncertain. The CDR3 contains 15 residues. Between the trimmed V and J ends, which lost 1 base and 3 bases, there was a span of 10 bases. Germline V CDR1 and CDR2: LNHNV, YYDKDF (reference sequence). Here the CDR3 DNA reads TGTGCCACCAGCAGAGCAGCGCTAAACTACAATGAGCAGTTCTTC. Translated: CATSRAALNYNEQFF.

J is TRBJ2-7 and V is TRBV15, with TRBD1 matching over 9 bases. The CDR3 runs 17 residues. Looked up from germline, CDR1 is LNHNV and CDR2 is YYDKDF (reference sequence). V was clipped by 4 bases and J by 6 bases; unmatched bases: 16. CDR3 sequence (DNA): TGTGCCACCAGCACAGTACGCGGACAGGGGATAATTTTCGAGCAGTACGTC. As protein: CATSTVRGQGIIFEQYV.